This T cell receptor beta chain appears in the sequencing data of a study of T cells in Graves' hyperthyroidism and ophthalmopathy. Amplification of TCR beta CDR3 regions used RNA as the template. Researchers ran a first-round RT-PCR on the TCR CDR3 using the HTBI primer set. TCRdb reanalysed the multiplex PCR reads using MiXCR and keeps one entry per CDR3 protein. The table lists over 350,000 distinct CDR3 sequences, roughly 14% of them singletons. Overall study results and limits: In simple terms, a model built on 13 V-J features told ophthalmopathy apart from stable hyperthyroidism.

Germline loops: CDR1 SQVTM, CDR2 ANQGSEA. The ends lost 7 bases at V and 8 bases at J; junction bases unmatched: 19. The CDR3 is 15 amino acids. This clonotype was recorded at least ten times. What it recognizes is unknown. This rearrangement joins TRBV29-1 to TRBJ1-2, with TRBD1 matching over 7 bases. The TCR was taken from a man younger than 35 with Graves' ophthalmopathy. Source material: blood. CDR3 nucleotide sequence: TGCAGCGCCCACGGATTGGGGACAGAGCTTAGGGGCTACACCTTC. Translation gives CSAHGLGTELRGYTF.